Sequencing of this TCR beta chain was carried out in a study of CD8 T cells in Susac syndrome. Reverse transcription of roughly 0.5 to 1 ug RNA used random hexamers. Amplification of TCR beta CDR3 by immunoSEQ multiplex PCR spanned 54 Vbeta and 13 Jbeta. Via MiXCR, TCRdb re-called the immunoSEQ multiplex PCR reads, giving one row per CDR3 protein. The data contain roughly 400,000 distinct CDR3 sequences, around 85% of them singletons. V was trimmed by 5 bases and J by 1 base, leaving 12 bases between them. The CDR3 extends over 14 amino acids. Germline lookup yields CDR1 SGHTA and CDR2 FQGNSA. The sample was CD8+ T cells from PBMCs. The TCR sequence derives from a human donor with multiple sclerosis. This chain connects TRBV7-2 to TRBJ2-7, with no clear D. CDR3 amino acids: CASSEYKVSYEQYF. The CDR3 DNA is TGTGCCAGCAGCGAATACAAGGTTTCCTACGAGCAGTACTTC.